This passage covers 20 T cell receptor beta chains from one sample sequenced in a study of cytomegalovirus exposure and HLA in healthy donors. This PCR relied on a set of 60 Vbeta primers and 13 Jbeta primers. Only in-frame clones appear in the TCRdb table, and some are missing; sequencing was by immunoSEQ multiplex PCR. The table shows 100,000 to 150,000 clones, with more than 65% occurring only once. Sequences were obtained from PBMCs. These receptors came from a young man in good health and CMV-seronegative.

The gene calls are TRBV5-1 and TRBJ2-5; TRBD2 agrees at 9 bases. The CDR3 runs to 16 residues. Trimming at V came to 4 bases and at J to 5 bases, leaving 12 bases not matched to a gene. Looked up from germline, CDR1 is SGHRS and CDR2 is YFSETQ. The CDR3 reads CASSPLVGLAMETQYF. The CDR3 DNA sequence: TGCGCCAGCAGCCCCTTGGTAGGACTAGCGATGGAGACCCAGTACTTC.

V usage is TRBV27 and J usage is TRBJ1-5; unclear D gene. CDR1 MNHEY and CDR2 SMNVEV come from the germline V gene (reference sequence). Trimming pared 1 base from V and 2 bases from J, leaving 9 bases between. The CDR3 is 15 residues long. This CDR3 reads CASSLLGLRNQPQHF. CDR3 in DNA: TGTGCCAGCAGTTTATTAGGACTTCGCAATCAGCCCCAGCATTTT.

This chain uses TRBV7-6 with TRBJ2-5; 8 nucleotides match TRBD1. The CDR3 has 14 amino acids. The V and J ends lost 3 bases and 4 bases, in that order; junction bases with no gene match: 4. CDR1 and CDR2 from the germline V gene are SGHVS and FNYEAQ. CDR3 nucleotide sequence: TGTGCCAGCAGCTTGGGGACAGGAGTAGAGACCCAGTACTTC. Translated, it gives CASSLGTGVETQYF.

The chain carries TRBV11-3 and TRBJ1-6; 7 bases fit TRBD1. The V gene end was trimmed by 2 bases and the J gene end by 8 bases; junction bases not matched to a gene: 6. Germline V gives CDR1 SGHNT, CDR2 YENEEA. This CDR3 has 15 amino acids. The DNA of the CDR3 is TGTGCCAGCAGCTTAACCGGGACAGAAGATTCACCCCTCCACTTT. Amino acid sequence: CASSLTGTEDSPLHF.

This chain connects TRBV7-3 to TRBJ2-5; the match to TRBD2 covers 9 bases. Germline V gives CDR1 SGHTA, CDR2 FQGTGA. The CDR3 contains 15 residues. Germline trimming cut 6 bases from V and 7 bases from J; bases unmatched to any gene: 12. The CDR3 reads CASSSIAGARGTQYF. CDR3 in DNA: TGTGCCAGCAGTTCGATAGCGGGGGCCCGCGGGACCCAGTACTTC.

The V and J genes are TRBV6-1 and TRBJ2-7; TRBD2 agrees at 7 bases. The V and J ends lost 4 bases and 3 bases, in that order; junction bases with no gene match: 9. CDR1 is MNHNS and CDR2 is SASEGT in the germline V gene. This CDR3 is built from 15 residues. The CDR3 is CASSVGRGASYEQYF. The CDR3 nucleotides read TGTGCCAGCAGTGTGGGGAGGGGAGCGAGCTACGAGCAGTACTTC.

This clone was recorded a few times. V usage is TRBV2 and J usage is TRBJ1-1, with D possibly matching TRBD1 (5 bases). V was shortened by 1 base and J by 2 bases, with 11 bases between the two germline ends. Germline V CDR1 and CDR2: SNHLY, FYNNEI. This CDR3 region has 15 residues. The CDR3 DNA reads as TGTGCCAGCAGTGAAGGTCAAGGGGTCAACACTGAAGCTTTCTTT. It specifies CASSEGQGVNTEAFF.

The chain uses TRBV7-8 and TRBJ1-5; D possibly corresponds to TRBD1 (5 bases). The CDR3 spans 12 residues. The germline gives CDR1 SGHVS, CDR2 FQNEAQ. V was pared by 1 base and J by 9 bases, with 7 bases between. CDR3: CASSLEGSPQHF. DNA of the CDR3: TGTGCCAGCAGCTTAGAGGGGTCGCCCCAGCATTTT.

The chain uses TRBV7-2 and TRBJ2-2; 14 bases map to TRBD2. V lost 3 bases, J lost 7 bases, and 10 bases stayed unmatched. The CDR3 sequence is 18 residues long. Germline loops: CDR1 SGHTA, CDR2 FQGNSA. CDR3 region: CASSFLRLAGGLGGELFF. The CDR3 region has the DNA TGTGCCAGCAGCTTCCTAAGACTAGCGGGGGGGCTAGGCGGGGAGCTGTTTTTT.

This chain joins TRBV4-1 and TRBJ1-3, with TRBD1 matching 8 bases. This CDR3 is built from 16 residues. Losses at the gene ends were 5 bases for V and 0 bases for J; bases not matched to a gene: 6. Germline assignment: CDR1 MGHRA and CDR2 YSYEKL. CDR3 in amino acids: CASSFQGAGSGNTIYF. The CDR3 DNA reads TGCGCCAGCAGCTTTCAGGGGGCCGGCTCTGGAAACACCATATATTTT.

The chain links TRBV10-1 to TRBJ2-3, with TRBD2 identical over 10 bases. Unmatched junction bases numbered 16, after V lost 2 bases and J lost 8 bases. This CDR3 contains 18 residues. Germline CDR1 and CDR2: WNHNN and SYGVQD (reference sequence). The CDR3 spells CASSEMEISSGGQGTQYF. CDR3 bases: TGCGCCAGCAGTGAGATGGAAATTAGTAGCGGGGGGCAGGGTACGCAGTATTTT.

This chain links TRBV15 with TRBJ2-3; 9 nucleotides match TRBD1. From germline, CDR1 is LNHNV and CDR2 YYDKDF (reference sequence). The V gene end was trimmed by 3 bases and the J gene end by 4 bases; junction bases not matched to a gene: 8. The CDR3 totals 16 residues. The CDR3 sequence: CATSRVTGGRADTQYF. The CDR3, as DNA: TGTGCCACCAGCAGGGTTACAGGGGGCAGGGCAGATACGCAGTATTTT.

This rearrangement joins TRBV7-7 to TRBJ2-1; 9 positions agree with TRBD1. V was clipped by 3 bases and J by 5 bases; unmatched bases: 5. The CDR3 spans 15 residues. From germline, CDR1 is SSHAT and CDR2 FNYEAQ (reference sequence). CDR3 nucleotides: TGTGCCAGCAGCTTGGGGACAGGGACCCACAATGAGCAGTTCTTC. It specifies CASSLGTGTHNEQFF.

The CDR3 protein is CASSLAYYEKLFF. The CDR3 DNA follows: TGTGCCAGCAGCTTAGCCTACTATGAAAAACTGTTTTTT. The gene calls are TRBV7-9 and TRBJ1-4; D remains ambiguous. CDR1 SEHNR and CDR2 FQNEAQ come from the germline V gene (reference sequence). The ends were cut back, 0 bases at V and 6 bases at J, with 5 bases in the middle. The CDR3 totals 13 residues. The full variable domain, its missing parts supplied by reference TRBV7-9 and TRBJ1-4, is DTGVSQNPRHKITKRGQNVTFRCDPISEHNRLYWYRQTLGQGPEFLTYFQNEAQLEKSRLLSDRFSAERPKGSFSTLEIQRTEQGDSAMYLCASSLAYYEKLFFGSGTQLSVL.

CDR3 protein: CASSQEVATGGRLSSGNTIYF. DNA for the CDR3: TGTGCCAGCAGCCAAGAAGTGGCAACAGGGGGTCGGCTTAGCTCTGGAAACACCATATATTTT. The chain carries TRBV4-2 and TRBJ1-3; 8 nucleotides align to TRBD1. V was clipped by 0 bases and J by 0 bases; unmatched bases: 16. CDR1 and CDR2 from the germline V gene are LGHNA and YNFKEQ. The CDR3 runs 21 residues.

The chain combines TRBV11-2 with TRBJ1-2; no firm D call. The CDR3 length is 15 residues. V lost 3 bases to trimming and J lost 0 bases, with 11 bases between them. Germline loops: CDR1 SGHAT, CDR2 FQNNGV. The CDR3 region is CASSFSGEANYGYTF. CDR3 coding DNA: TGTGCCAGCAGCTTCTCCGGGGAAGCTAACTATGGCTACACCTTC.

The CDR3 loop reads CASTRGRDTIYF. The CDR3 nucleotides are TGTGCCAGTACCAGGGGGCGGGACACCATATATTTT. The genes are TRBV19 and TRBJ1-3, with 8 bases lining up with TRBD1. The CDR3 consists of 12 residues. Per germline, CDR1 LNHDA and CDR2 SQIVND (reference sequence). The V and J ends lost 7 bases and 8 bases, in that order; junction bases with no gene match: 4.

V usage is TRBV16 and J usage is TRBJ2-3; D may be TRBD1 (6 bases). Trimming stripped 4 bases from V and 0 bases from J, with 11 bases between. CDR3 length: 15 amino acids. Germline-derived CDR1 and CDR2 are KGHSY and FQNENV. CDR3 sequence: CASSPKQGSTDTQYF. CDR3 sequence (DNA): TGTGCCAGCAGCCCTAAGCAGGGGAGCACAGATACGCAGTATTTT.

V and J are TRBV15 and TRBJ1-2; 10 nucleotides align to TRBD1. J lost 5 bases, V lost 3 bases, and 6 bases had no gene match. The CDR3 length is 15 residues. The germline CDR1 and CDR2 sequences are LNHNV and YYDKDF (reference sequence). CDR3 nucleotide sequence: TGTGCCACCAGCAGCCGGGACAGGGGAGGATATGGCTACACCTTC. The encoded protein is CATSSRDRGGYGYTF.

The chain links TRBV29-1 to TRBJ2-3; 9 bases are shared with TRBD2. Germline CDR1 and CDR2: SQVTM and ANQGSEA. CDR3 length: 15 residues. J lost 4 bases, V lost 6 bases, and 11 bases had no gene match. DNA of the CDR3: TGCAGCGTCTCCCCCGGGGCTAGCGGGGCAGATACGCAGTATTTT. Translating it yields CSVSPGASGADTQYF.